The T cell receptor beta chain under discussion was sequenced for a study of blood T cells in healthy people across ages. Study conclusions and caveats: Unknown CMV status may confound age-related changes in expanded clones.

Germline loops: CDR1 MGHDK, CDR2 SYGVNS. V was cut by 4 bases and J by 7 bases, with 13 bases left in between. The CDR3 contains 13 residues. Sample-barcoded 5' priming and a J-beta primer mix drove a second PCR of roughly 7 to 11 cycles. MiXCR, applied by TCRdb to the 5' RACE reads, yields one record per CDR3 protein. This table has over a million distinct CDR3 sequences, 40% to 50% appearing once. A remark on this clonotype: Its antigen is undetermined.

The donors, healthy Caucasians from Russia, were aged roughly 6 to 100. The V gene is TRBV25-1, the J gene TRBJ1-1; D gene unclear. The sample comprised blood. The TCR sequence derives from a woman in her sixties or seventies in good health. In DNA form, the CDR3 reads TGTGCCAGCAGTGGGAGGAGGGTCAGTGAAGCTTTCTTT. Translated, it gives CASSGRRVSEAFF. Variable domain in full (rest from reference TRBV25-1 and TRBJ1-1): EADIYQTPRYLVIGTGKKITLECSQTMGHDKMYWYQQDPGMELHLIHYSYGVNSTEKGDLSSESTVSRIRTEHFPLTLESARPSHTSQYLCASSGRRVSEAFFGQGTRLTVV.